This entry lists 16 T cell receptor beta chains sequenced from one sample in a study of human T cells and chemical hapten exposure. The time point: patch test 1, 2 weeks after DPC sensitization. The treatment here: therapeutic diphenylcyclopropenone sensitization with weekly scalp DPC. From the RACE reads, TCRdb called clonotypes with MiXCR, one entry per CDR3 protein. The table includes 95,000 to 100,000 distinct CDR3 sequences, around 12% detected once. The sequenced sample was whole blood, obtained in connection with sensitization to the hapten diphenylcyclopropenone (DPC). Receptor source: a middle-aged woman with alopecia areata. Some clones in this sample may be carry-over from other donors' samples.

The V and J genes are TRBV19 and TRBJ1-2; the D gene is possibly TRBD1 (5 bases). The CDR3 spans 13 residues. Trimming took off 4 bases at V and 2 bases at J, with 8 bases between the two ends. Germline loops: CDR1 LNHDA, CDR2 SQIVND (reference sequence). CDR3 bases: TGTGCCAGTAGTAGGGGCACAAACTATGGCTACACCTTC. It specifies CASSRGTNYGYTF.

The chain links TRBV29-1 to TRBJ2-3; tentative D call: TRBD1 (5 bases). Germline V CDR1 and CDR2: SQVTM, ANQGSEA. The CDR3 contains 14 residues. V dropped 2 bases and J dropped 3 bases, with 12 bases sitting between them. The CDR3: CSVENRFGTDTQYF. The CDR3, as DNA: TGCAGCGTTGAAAACAGGTTCGGGACAGATACGCAGTATTTT.

Sample share makes this clonotype medium-sized. V gene TRBV29-1 combines with J gene TRBJ2-5; D is undetermined. The CDR3 consists of 13 residues. Germline assignment: CDR1 SQVTM and CDR2 ANQGSEA. V gave up 5 bases and J gave up 0 bases, with 10 bases separating them. CDR3 residues: CSVRTIDQETQYF. The CDR3, as DNA: TGCAGCGTTCGAACCATTGACCAAGAGACCCAGTACTTC.

A few counts support this clonotype. The chain carries TRBV29-1 and TRBJ1-1; 9 bases align to TRBD1. With 6 bases clipped from V and 2 bases from J, the junction kept 10 bases outside the gene matches. The CDR3 spans 15 residues. Germline V gives CDR1 SQVTM, CDR2 ANQGSEA. DNA of the CDR3: TGCAGCGTGTACAGGGGGCTTGTGAGTAACACTGAAGCTTTCTTT. Protein: CSVYRGLVSNTEAFF.

This chain joins TRBV7-2 and TRBJ2-1; maybe TRBD2 (5 bases). The CDR3 sequence is 12 residues long. Per germline, CDR1 SGHTA and CDR2 FQGNSA. Trimming took 10 bases from V and 6 from J, leaving 13 bases between them. The CDR3 nucleotides read TGTGCCAAAAGACGAGGGAGCAATGAGCAGTTCTTC. Its translation: CAKRRGSNEQFF.

The V and J genes are TRBV6-5 and TRBJ2-5, with D possibly TRBD2 on 5 matching bases. Germline loops: CDR1 MNHEY, CDR2 SVGAGI. This CDR3 is built from 15 residues. The V and J ends lost 2 bases and 5 bases respectively, with 15 bases between them. The CDR3 nucleotides read TGTGCCAGCAGTTACGGTAACGGGATAACGGAGACCCAGTACTTC. Amino acids: CASSYGNGITETQYF.

This clonotype was detected many times. The chain links TRBV10-3 to TRBJ2-5; D ambiguous. This CDR3 is built from 15 residues. CDR1 ENHRY and CDR2 SYGVKD come from the germline V gene. The CDR3, as DNA: TGTGCAACACATAAGGACCCATCCCTTGGGGAGACCCAGTACTTC. Translating gives CATHKDPSLGETQYF.

This clonotype turned up a few times. This rearrangement joins TRBV7-2 to TRBJ2-5; TRBD2 agrees at 7 bases. This CDR3 spans 13 amino acids. Germline CDR1 and CDR2: SGHTA and FQGNSA. Trimming cost V 2 bases and J 3 bases; bases outside gene matches: 0. The CDR3 spells CASSLLAEETQYF. CDR3 sequence (DNA): TGTGCCAGCAGCTTACTAGCGGAAGAGACCCAGTACTTC. Full variable domain (outside the CDR3, taken from reference TRBV7-2 and TRBJ2-5): GAGVSQSPSNKVTEKGKDVELRCDPISGHTALYWYRQSLGQGLEFLIYFQGNSAPDKSGLPSDRFSAERTGGSVSTLTIQRTQQEDSAVYLCASSLLAEETQYFGPGTRLLVL.

The gene calls are TRBV3-1 and TRBJ2-2; possible D gene TRBD2, 6 bases. Trimming left V 2 bases short and J 6 bases short, with 16 bases between. This CDR3 contains 16 residues. Germline CDR1 LGHDT, CDR2 YNNKEL (reference sequence). This chain's CDR3 is CASSQLGGRRAGELFF. The CDR3 bases are TGTGCCAGCAGCCAATTAGGTGGGAGGAGGGCCGGGGAGCTGTTTTTT.

J is TRBJ2-7 and V is TRBV5-1; the D is unclear. CDR1 and CDR2 (germline): SGHRS, YFSETQ. This CDR3 region has 14 residues. V gave up 0 bases and J gave up 0 bases, with 7 bases separating them. CDR3 amino acids: CASSLDAASYEQYF. DNA of the CDR3: TGCGCCAGCAGCTTGGATGCAGCCTCCTACGAGCAGTACTTC.

This clonotype was picked up a small number of times. This chain connects TRBV28 to TRBJ2-7, with D perhaps TRBD2 (6 bases). The germline V gene encodes CDR1 MDHEN and CDR2 SYDVKM. CDR3 length: 14 residues. The V gene lost 10 bases and the J gene lost 0 bases, with 16 bases spanning the gap. The CDR3 region has the DNA TGTGCCATCGTAGGGACTGGAAGCTCCTACGAGCAGTACTTC. Residues: CAIVGTGSSYEQYF.

The chain employs TRBV28 and TRBJ2-7; a possible D gene is TRBD1 (6 bases). The V gene's germline CDR1 is MDHEN and CDR2 SYDVKM. The CDR3 has 13 amino acids. Trimming left V 6 bases short and J 0 bases short, with 9 bases between. The CDR3 region has the DNA TGTGCCAGCAGAGGACAGTCCTCCTACGAGCAGTACTTC. It encodes CASRGQSSYEQYF.

Many counts were recorded for this clonotype. V usage is TRBV6-2 or TRBV6-3 and J usage is TRBJ2-2; D may correspond to TRBD1 or TRBD2 (7 bases each). The V and J ends lost 10 bases and 3 bases respectively, with 15 bases between them. This CDR3 region has 14 residues. CDR1 MNHEY and CDR2 SVGEGT come from the germline V gene. In nucleotides, the CDR3 is TGTGCCACCGAGACAGGGAGGGACACCGGGGAGCTGTTTTTT. It is translated as CATETGRDTGELFF.

The CDR3 here is CASSPSSNPSTEAFF. CDR3 nucleotide sequence: TGTGCCAGCAGCCCATCCTCCAATCCGAGCACTGAAGCTTTCTTT. The V gene is TRBV7-2, the J gene TRBJ1-1; D is undetermined. V gave up 5 bases and J gave up 4 bases, with 17 bases separating them. CDR3 length: 15 amino acids. Germline loops: CDR1 SGHTA, CDR2 FQGNSA.

This clonotype was detected only a few times. The V and J genes are TRBV5-1 and TRBJ1-1; maybe TRBD1 (5 bases). The germline V and J ends were trimmed by 0 bases and 8 bases, with 11 bases remaining between them. Looked up from germline, CDR1 is SGHRS and CDR2 is YFSETQ. The CDR3 sequence is 13 residues long. The CDR3 DNA sequence: TGCGCCAGCAGCTTGGGGACTCAGGGCGAAGCTTTCTTT. Translating it yields CASSLGTQGEAFF.

At least ten counts were recorded for this clonotype. V and J are TRBV29-1 and TRBJ2-7; D is unresolved. Germline assignment: CDR1 SQVTM and CDR2 ANQGSEA. The CDR3 covers 11 residues. V lost 7 bases to trimming and J lost 5 bases, with 12 bases between them. The CDR3 loop is CSAEGMDEQYF. The CDR3 DNA sequence: TGCAGCGCCGAAGGGATGGACGAGCAGTACTTC.